These 25 T cell receptor beta chains share one sample of origin, sequenced in a study of T-cell memory formation after mild COVID-19. In TCRdb, the 5' RACE reads were re-called with MiXCR into one record per CDR3 protein. The data show about 470,000 distinct CDR3 sequences, 20% to 25% seen once. Sequencing was done on a sample of PBMCs or a T cell subset sorted from them (not recorded which). Receptor source: an adult woman who had mild COVID-19 (a few samples of this study predate the infection). Cell type and time point are not known.

This chain uses TRBV7-2 with TRBJ2-6; D is unresolved. Germline-derived CDR1 and CDR2 are SGHTA and FQGNSA. V lost 5 bases, J lost 0 bases, and 11 bases lay in between. CDR3 length: 16 amino acids. The CDR3 sequence: CASSRGGDSGANVLTF. The CDR3 region has the DNA TGTGCCAGCAGCCGAGGTGGGGACTCTGGGGCCAACGTCCTGACTTTC.

The gene calls are TRBV12-3 or TRBV12-4 and TRBJ1-6; D call uncertain. V was cut by 6 bases and J by 7 bases, with 16 bases left in between. The CDR3 has 15 amino acids. The CDR3 DNA reads TGTGCCAGCAGCCTGGGAGGCAGCCTCAATTCACCCCTCCACTTT. It codes for CASSLGGSLNSPLHF.

The genes are TRBV5-1 and TRBJ2-1; 12 nucleotides align to TRBD1. Germline assignment: CDR1 SGHRS and CDR2 YFSETQ. The CDR3 is made up of 15 amino acids. J gave up 9 bases and V 1 base, and 5 bases lay outside the gene matches. This chain's CDR3 is CASSLMGQGATEQFF. In DNA, the CDR3 is TGCGCCAGCAGCTTGATGGGACAGGGGGCTACTGAGCAGTTCTTC.

This chain connects TRBV7-9 to TRBJ1-1; D not resolved. Germline lookup yields CDR1 SEHNR and CDR2 FQNEAQ (reference sequence). Trimming removed 6 bases at V and 1 base at J, with 15 bases between. The CDR3 contains 15 residues. CDR3 region: CASSRYQQSNTEAFF. In DNA form, the CDR3 reads TGTGCCAGCAGTAGATACCAGCAGTCGAACACTGAAGCTTTCTTT.

This clonotype was recorded a few times. This chain connects TRBV5-1 to TRBJ2-4; D remains unclear. CDR1 is SGHRS, CDR2 YFSETQ, per germline. The CDR3 consists of 13 residues. V was pared by 4 bases and J by 2 bases, with 7 bases between. The CDR3 DNA reads TGCGCCAGCAGCGAACCGACCAAAAACATTCAGTACTTC. This translates into CASSEPTKNIQYF.

This clonotype has more than one count but fewer than ten. Here the CDR3 reads CASSLDLDRRNGDDTQYF. The CDR3 DNA sequence: TGCGCCAGCAGCTTGGATTTGGACAGACGAAATGGGGATGATACGCAGTATTTT. The chain uses TRBV5-1 and TRBJ2-3, with TRBD1 as a possible D gene (6 bases). The V end lost 0 bases, the J end lost 6 bases, and 23 bases lay between the germline ends. This CDR3 spans 18 amino acids. Per the germline V gene, CDR1 is SGHRS and CDR2 is YFSETQ.

This clonotype was recorded at least ten times. The junction does not match germline at one end; this may be a read error. The chain joins TRBV5-1 to TRBJ2-3, with D uncertain. The CDR3 extends over 11 amino acids. Germline V gene data show CDR1 as SGHRS and CDR2 as YFSETQ. Here the CDR3 DNA reads TGTGCCAGCAGCCTCACAGATACGCAGTATTTT. Amino acids: CASSLTDTQYF.

In this sample, this clonotype turned up a few times. J is TRBJ2-5 and V is TRBV12-3 or TRBV12-4, with 11 bases aligning to TRBD2. V was clipped by 6 bases and J by 2 bases; unmatched bases: 8. CDR3 length: 16 amino acids. The CDR3 DNA is TGTGCCAGCAGCCAAACTAGCGGGAGAATACAAGAGACCCAGTACTTC. The encoded protein is CASSQTSGRIQETQYF.

In this sample, this clonotype turned up a few times. The V call is TRBV5-6, the J call TRBJ1-1, with a tentative D call TRBD1 (5 bases). The CDR3 is made up of 17 amino acids. In germline, CDR1 is SGHDT, CDR2 YYEEEE. Trimming cost V 4 bases and J 7 bases, with 26 bases left between them. The DNA for the CDR3 is TGTGCCAGCAGCGGATTAGTCGGGACGGGTGAGCGTAATGAAGCTTTCTTT. This codes for CASSGLVGTGERNEAFF.

This clonotype was recorded a few times. The chain couples TRBV20-1 to TRBJ2-7; TRBD1 or TRBD2 may be the D gene (5 bases each). CDR3 length: 13 amino acids. The germline V and J ends were trimmed by 6 bases and 2 bases, with 14 bases remaining between them. Looked up from germline, CDR1 is DFQATT and CDR2 is SNEGSKA (reference sequence). The CDR3 nucleotides are TGCAGTGCCCTTGAGGGGCTAACCTACGAGCAGTACTTC. The encoded protein is CSALEGLTYEQYF.

The sample holds a few counts of this clonotype. The chain combines TRBV7-8 with TRBJ2-2; TRBD2 aligns across 11 bases. The V gene's germline CDR1 is SGHVS and CDR2 FQNEAQ. This CDR3 has 18 residues. V was clipped by 2 bases and J by 8 bases; unmatched bases: 13. The CDR3 DNA reads as TGTGCCAGCAGCTTATCTCTAGCGGGGGGTTTGTCTTTTGGGGAGCTGTTTTTT. This codes for CASSLSLAGGLSFGELFF.

The chain couples TRBV7-9 to TRBJ1-1, with D possibly being TRBD1 (6 bases). The CDR3 runs 14 residues. From germline, CDR1 is SEHNR and CDR2 FQNEAQ (reference sequence). Trimming took off 2 bases at V and 5 bases at J, with 12 bases between the two ends. CDR3 sequence: CASSLLTGRTEAFF. In DNA form, the CDR3 reads TGTGCCAGCAGCTTACTGACAGGACGTACTGAAGCTTTCTTT.

This clonotype came up a few times. The rearrangement joins TRBV6-2 or TRBV6-3 to TRBJ2-5; perhaps TRBD2 as D (6 bases). The CDR3 spans 16 residues. Germline lookup yields CDR1 MNHEY and CDR2 SVGEGT. Between the trimmed V and J ends, which lost 5 bases and 4 bases, there was a span of 20 bases. The CDR3 DNA sequence: TGTGCCAGCAGTACCTCTGGGGGGAGCGCGCGAGAGACCCAGTACTTC. This encodes CASSTSGGSARETQYF.

The genes are TRBV6-2 or TRBV6-3 and TRBJ1-1; D uncertain. With 4 bases removed from V and 6 bases from J, the gap between germline ends came to 15 bases. Germline CDR1 and CDR2: MNHEY and SVGEGT. This CDR3 region has 14 residues. CDR3 nucleotides: TGTGCCAGCAGTTCCCGTCCATGGCGCGCTGAAGCTTTCTTT. Protein: CASSSRPWRAEAFF.

This clonotype appeared a few times. The chain employs TRBV7-2 and TRBJ2-1; 10 bases fit TRBD1. This CDR3 spans 16 amino acids. J was trimmed by 12 bases and V by 5 bases; bases with no gene match: 16. The germline V gene encodes CDR1 SGHTA and CDR2 FQGNSA. CDR3 in DNA: TGTGCCAGCAGCCTAACGCGACAGGGGGCTTGGATAGGGCAGTTCTTC. Protein sequence: CASSLTRQGAWIGQFF.

This clonotype was seen more than once but under ten times. This chain links TRBV9 with TRBJ2-6; D remains ambiguous. V gave up 3 bases and J gave up 0 bases, with 10 bases separating them. CDR1 and CDR2 (germline): SGDLS, YYNGEE. There are 16 residues in the CDR3. CDR3 region: CASSGILVSGANVLTF. The CDR3 nucleotides are TGTGCCAGCAGCGGAATCCTGGTCTCTGGGGCCAACGTCCTGACTTTC.

The chain joins TRBV18 to TRBJ2-5; TRBD1 might be the D (6 bases). The V gene lost 3 bases and the J gene lost 2 bases, with 13 bases spanning the gap. The CDR3 is 15 amino acids. Germline loops: CDR1 KGHSH, CDR2 LQKENI. The CDR3: CASSPVPQGQETQYF. DNA for the CDR3: TGTGCCAGCTCACCTGTCCCACAGGGTCAAGAGACCCAGTACTTC.

This clonotype was observed many times. The genes are TRBV4-2 and TRBJ2-5; 8 positions match TRBD2. The CDR3 is 15 residues long. The germline V gene encodes CDR1 LGHNA and CDR2 YNFKEQ. Trimming took 5 bases from V and 5 from J; bases not matched to a gene: 10. The CDR3 sequence is CASSSVSGGAETQYF. The CDR3 DNA sequence: TGTGCCAGCAGCTCAGTCTCCGGGGGGGCCGAGACCCAGTACTTC.

The V gene is TRBV6-5, the J gene TRBJ2-7; TRBD1 matches at 10 bases. CDR3 length: 13 amino acids. Looked up from germline, CDR1 is MNHEY and CDR2 is SVGAGI. V was clipped by 2 bases and J by 6 bases; unmatched bases: 1. The CDR3, as DNA: TGTGCCAGCAGTTACGGACAGGGGGGCGAGCAGTACTTC. Its translation: CASSYGQGGEQYF.

The genes are TRBV25-1 and TRBJ1-2, with 7 positions matching TRBD1. The trim removed 6 bases at V and 3 bases at J, leaving 10 bases unmatched. Germline-derived CDR1 and CDR2 are MGHDK and SYGVNS. The length of the CDR3 is 15 residues. As DNA, the CDR3 is TGTGCCAGCAGCGCACAGGGGCTTGGGGACTATGGCTACACCTTC. This encodes CASSAQGLGDYGYTF.

This sequence joins TRBV12-3 or TRBV12-4 and TRBJ2-2, with 11 bases identical to TRBD2. The V gene end was trimmed by 8 bases and the J gene end by 7 bases; junction bases not matched to a gene: 9. The CDR3 runs 15 residues. This chain's CDR3 is CASATRLAGGGELFF. DNA of the CDR3: TGTGCCAGCGCTACCCGTCTAGCGGGAGGCGGGGAGCTGTTTTTT.

The chain links TRBV20-1 to TRBJ2-7, with 8 bases matching TRBD2. Looked up from germline, CDR1 is DFQATT and CDR2 is SNEGSKA (reference sequence). With 6 bases clipped from V and 7 bases from J, the junction kept 5 bases outside the gene matches. CDR3 length equals 11 residues. CDR3 loop: CSARLAREQYF. CDR3 DNA sequence: TGCAGTGCAAGACTAGCGAGGGAGCAGTACTTC.

The table lists this clonotype with a few counts. The V and J genes are TRBV10-3 and TRBJ1-5; TRBD1 aligns across 7 bases. CDR1 and CDR2 (germline): ENHRY, SYGVKD. With 3 bases clipped from V and 3 bases from J, the junction kept 5 bases outside the gene matches. This CDR3 is built from 15 residues. The CDR3 is CAISDEQGFNQPQHF. In DNA form, the CDR3 reads TGTGCCATCAGTGATGAACAGGGGTTCAATCAGCCCCAGCATTTT.

The V and J genes are TRBV12-3 or TRBV12-4 and TRBJ2-5, with 13 nucleotides matching TRBD2. The CDR3 runs to 16 residues. After removal of 8 bases from V and 5 bases from J, the junction contained 11 bases not matched to a gene. The CDR3 DNA is TGTGCCAGCTCCGGACTAGCGGGAGTACCACAGGAGACCCAGTACTTC. This encodes CASSGLAGVPQETQYF.

This clonotype was counted only a few times. CDR3 bases: TGCAGTGCTCACAGGGCTGGAAGCCCCGGGGAGCTGTTTTTT. This encodes CSAHRAGSPGELFF. This chain links TRBV20-1 with TRBJ2-2, with a tentative D call TRBD1 (6 bases). Between the trimmed V and J ends, which lost 5 bases and 6 bases, there was a span of 16 bases. The CDR3 is made up of 14 amino acids. Germline CDR1 reads DFQATT; CDR2 reads SNEGSKA (reference sequence).